Shown below are 17 T cell receptor beta chains from a single sample sequenced in a study of T cell responses to AZD1222 COVID-19 vaccine. Using immunoSEQ multiplex PCR, the repertoire was profiled, and TCRdb retains in-frame clones only, with some absent. Here the sample spans around 94,000 clones, roughly 88% being singletons. This sample comprised peripheral blood, obtained on day 0 of AZD1222 vaccination. Every receptor here comes from an adult in good health.

This chain links TRBV7-3 with TRBJ2-2; 9 positions agree with TRBD1. The CDR3 length is 14 residues. The V and J ends lost 5 bases and 8 bases, in that order; junction bases with no gene match: 6. Per germline, CDR1 SGHTA and CDR2 FQGTGA. DNA for the CDR3: TGTGCCAGCAGCCGCGGGACAGGGTCTGGGGAGCTGTTTTTT. This gives the protein CASSRGTGSGELFF.

The rearrangement joins TRBV7-3 to TRBJ2-3; D is unresolved. V was trimmed by 2 bases and J by 2 bases, leaving 5 bases between them. Per the germline V gene, CDR1 is SGHTA and CDR2 is FQGTGA. This CDR3 spans 13 amino acids. CDR3 nucleotide sequence: TGTGCCAGCAGCTTAGACTTCACAGATACGCAGTATTTT. It encodes CASSLDFTDTQYF.

This sequence joins TRBV10-3 and TRBJ1-5; D may be TRBD1 (5 bases). Trimming cost V 2 bases and J 0 bases, with 8 bases left between them. Germline-derived CDR1 and CDR2 are ENHRY and SYGVKD. The length of the CDR3 is 15 residues. For the CDR3, the DNA is TGTGCCATCAGTGAGGGGGACGCTAGCAATCAGCCCCAGCATTTT. Translated: CAISEGDASNQPQHF.

This sequence joins TRBV28 and TRBJ1-2, with D uncertain. The V gene's germline CDR1 is MDHEN and CDR2 SYDVKM. CDR3 size: 12 residues. Trimming removed 6 bases from V and 8 bases from J, with 13 bases in between. CDR3 in amino acids: CASSNTQFGYTF. In nucleotides, the CDR3 is TGTGCCAGCAGCAACACCCAATTCGGCTACACCTTC.

This chain uses TRBV12-3 or TRBV12-4 with TRBJ1-5; D unclear. V lost 7 bases to trimming and J lost 2 bases, with 9 bases between them. The CDR3 spans 13 residues. The CDR3 region has the DNA TGTGCCAGCACCCTGGATCGCAATCAGCCCCAGCATTTT. Protein: CASTLDRNQPQHF.

This chain connects TRBV6-2 or TRBV6-3 to TRBJ2-1, with D hard to call. CDR3 size: 12 residues. In germline, CDR1 is MNHEY, CDR2 SVGEGT. V gave up 3 bases and J gave up 7 bases, with 7 bases separating them. The CDR3 nucleotides read TGTGCCAGCAGTTATCCCCAGAATGAGCAGTTCTTC. Encoded protein: CASSYPQNEQFF.

This clone appeared a single time. The chain combines TRBV7-2 with TRBJ1-2, with 7 positions matching TRBD1. V lost 7 bases to trimming and J lost 8 bases; unmatched junction nucleotides: 13. CDR1 and CDR2 from the germline V gene are SGHTA and FQGNSA. This CDR3 has 14 amino acids. The CDR3 region has the DNA TGTGCCAGCACCCCCCAGGGGGGAGATAACGGCTACACCTTC. Protein product: CASTPQGGDNGYTF.

The chain joins TRBV5-5 to TRBJ1-2, with TRBD1 as a possible D gene (6 bases). This CDR3 contains 15 residues. CDR1 SGHKS and CDR2 YYEKEE come from the germline V gene (reference sequence). V shed 2 bases and J shed 2 bases, with 13 bases lying between them. CDR3 region: CASSFGDTKNYGYTF. As DNA, the CDR3 is TGTGCCAGCAGCTTCGGGGACACAAAAAACTATGGCTACACCTTC.

The rearrangement links TRBV19 to TRBJ1-5, with TRBD1 identical over 8 bases. Trimming at V came to 2 bases and at J to 6 bases, leaving 6 bases not matched to a gene. The CDR3 totals 15 residues. CDR1 and CDR2 (germline): LNHDA, SQIVND (reference sequence). The chain's CDR3 is CASSIYGQGSQPQHF. The DNA for the CDR3 is TGTGCCAGTAGTATATATGGACAGGGTAGTCAGCCCCAGCATTTT.

The V and J genes are TRBV19 and TRBJ2-5; D is undetermined. The germline gives CDR1 LNHDA, CDR2 SQIVND (reference sequence). The V gene lost 2 bases and the J gene lost 4 bases, with 14 bases spanning the gap. This CDR3 is 15 amino acids long. The CDR3 DNA follows: TGTGCCAGTAGTATAACCGCCTGGCGTCCAGAGACCCAGTACTTC. Its protein product is CASSITAWRPETQYF.

The chain employs TRBV5-1 and TRBJ2-1; D remains unclear. The CDR3 runs to 12 residues. The germline V gene has CDR1 SGHRS and CDR2 YFSETQ. V was trimmed by 6 bases and J by 5 bases, leaving 9 bases between them. CDR3 region: CASKEHHNEQFF. The CDR3 region has the DNA TGCGCCAGCAAGGAGCACCACAATGAGCAGTTCTTC.

This chain joins TRBV27 and TRBJ1-1; TRBD1 aligns across 7 bases. Germline V gene data show CDR1 as MNHEY and CDR2 as SMNVEV (reference sequence). The CDR3 consists of 15 residues. The V and J ends lost 5 bases and 1 base, in that order; junction bases with no gene match: 7. The CDR3 bases are TGTGCCAGCAGTCCGACGACAGGGACGAACACTGAAGCTTTCTTT. It translates to CASSPTTGTNTEAFF.

The gene calls are TRBV5-1 and TRBJ2-5; D may match TRBD1 or TRBD2 (5 bases each). In germline, CDR1 is SGHRS, CDR2 YFSETQ. The ends were cut back, 0 bases at V and 5 bases at J, with 11 bases in the middle. The CDR3 extends over 14 amino acids. CDR3 DNA: TGCGCCAGCAGCTTGGCCATCGGGGCGGAGACCCAGTACTTC. It encodes CASSLAIGAETQYF.

The chain recombines TRBV19 with TRBJ2-1; D remains ambiguous. The CDR3 length is 14 residues. Germline V gives CDR1 LNHDA, CDR2 SQIVND (reference sequence). Deletions cut 1 base from V and 4 bases from J, with 8 bases between. The CDR3: CASSIGSLYNEQFF. The DNA of the CDR3 is TGTGCCAGTAGTATAGGCAGTCTATACAATGAGCAGTTCTTC.

This clone has only a few counts. The chain recombines TRBV7-2 with TRBJ2-3, with D possibly TRBD2 on 5 matching bases. The CDR3 extends over 14 amino acids. Germline CDR1 reads SGHTA; CDR2 reads FQGNSA. With 5 bases removed from V and 7 bases from J, the gap between germline ends came to 16 bases. Here the CDR3 DNA reads TGTGCCAGCAGCGCTACGAGGGAACGAAATACGCAGTATTTT. This translates into CASSATRERNTQYF.

The chain carries TRBV20-1 and TRBJ2-7; 7 nucleotides agree with TRBD1. The junction had 6 bases not matched to a gene; V was cut back by 3 bases and J by 7 bases. Germline values: CDR1 DFQATT, CDR2 SNEGSKA (reference sequence). This CDR3 has 12 amino acids. CDR3 in amino acids: CSASVQGWEQYF. DNA for the CDR3: TGCAGTGCTAGTGTACAGGGGTGGGAGCAGTACTTC.

The chain joins TRBV9 to TRBJ2-1; D is undetermined. Per the germline V gene, CDR1 is SGDLS and CDR2 is YYNGEE. V was trimmed by 0 bases and J by 0 bases, leaving 7 bases between them. The CDR3 has 15 amino acids. This CDR3 is CASSVGGNSYNEQFF. DNA of the CDR3: TGTGCCAGCAGCGTAGGTGGCAACTCCTACAATGAGCAGTTCTTC.